This T cell receptor beta chain appears in the sequencing data of a study of blood T cell repertoires in COVID-19. Study at large: Collection of acute and convalescent COVID-19 samples took place in the United States, Italy and Spain. PBMCs, B-cell-depleted T cells, or T cells provided the cDNA or gDNA that made up the material.

Original data processing: Using reference gene primer amplification, nucleated cell counts were estimated. The data were produced by immunoSEQ multiplex PCR, yet TCRdb's version contains in-frame clones alone and is incomplete. V, J and clone size are taken as reported in that table, and D and trimming were inferred from the DNA itself. The sample shows under 200,000 clones, about 87% of them seen only once. Per germline, CDR1 SEHNR and CDR2 FQNEAQ (reference sequence). Germline trimming cut 1 base from V and 6 bases from J; bases unmatched to any gene: 6. The CDR3 covers 15 residues. This clone was counted a single time.

The sample consisted of peripheral blood. The sequence was obtained from a man between 40 and 49 years old with active or convalescent COVID-19. The chain is built from TRBV7-9 and TRBJ1-3; TRBD1 agrees at 7 bases. CDR3 protein: CASSLVGGRLNTIYF. The CDR3 DNA reads as TGTGCCAGCAGCTTAGTAGGGGGCCGGTTAAACACCATATATTTT.